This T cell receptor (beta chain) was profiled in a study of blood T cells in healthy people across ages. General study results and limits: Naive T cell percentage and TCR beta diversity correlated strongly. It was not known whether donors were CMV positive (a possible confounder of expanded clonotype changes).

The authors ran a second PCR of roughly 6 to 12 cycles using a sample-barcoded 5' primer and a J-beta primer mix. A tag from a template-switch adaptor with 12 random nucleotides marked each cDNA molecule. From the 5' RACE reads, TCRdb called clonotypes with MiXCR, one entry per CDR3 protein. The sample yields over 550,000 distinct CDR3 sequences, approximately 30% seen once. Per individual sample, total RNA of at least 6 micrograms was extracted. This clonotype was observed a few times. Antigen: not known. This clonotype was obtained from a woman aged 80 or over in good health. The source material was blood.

The CDR3 DNA is TGTGCCAGCAGTTTACAGGGTGCTTTAGGAACTGAAGCTTTCTTT. Its protein is CASSLQGALGTEAFF. This rearrangement joins TRBV28 to TRBJ1-1, with TRBD1 as a possible D gene (5 bases). The CDR3 consists of 15 residues. V lost 2 bases and J 5 bases, leaving 15 bases between the germline ends. Germline values: CDR1 MDHEN, CDR2 SYDVKM.